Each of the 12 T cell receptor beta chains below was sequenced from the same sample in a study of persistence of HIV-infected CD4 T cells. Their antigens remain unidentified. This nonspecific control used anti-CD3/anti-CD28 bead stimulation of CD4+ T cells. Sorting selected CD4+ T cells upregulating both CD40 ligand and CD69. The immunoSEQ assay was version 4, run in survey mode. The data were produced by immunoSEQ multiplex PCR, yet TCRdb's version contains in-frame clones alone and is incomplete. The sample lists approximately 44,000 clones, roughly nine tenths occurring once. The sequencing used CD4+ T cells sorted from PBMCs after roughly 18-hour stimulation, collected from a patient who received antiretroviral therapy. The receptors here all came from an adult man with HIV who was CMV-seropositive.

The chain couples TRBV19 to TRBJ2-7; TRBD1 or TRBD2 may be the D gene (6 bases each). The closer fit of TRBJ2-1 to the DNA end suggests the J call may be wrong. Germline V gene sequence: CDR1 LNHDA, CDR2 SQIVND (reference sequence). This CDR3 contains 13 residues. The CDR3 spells CASGGQAYNEQFF. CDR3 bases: TGTGCCAGCGGGGGACAAGCCTACAATGAGCAGTTCTTC.

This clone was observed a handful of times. The DNA for the CDR3 is TGTGCCACCAGCAGAGACTACGGCGGATTACTTGAGCAGTACTTC. Translation: CATSRDYGGLLEQYF. This chain connects TRBV15 to TRBJ2-7; no definite D call. CDR1 is LNHNV, CDR2 YYDKDF, per germline (reference sequence). Trimming removed 0 bases from V and 7 bases from J, with 16 bases in between. This CDR3 contains 15 residues.

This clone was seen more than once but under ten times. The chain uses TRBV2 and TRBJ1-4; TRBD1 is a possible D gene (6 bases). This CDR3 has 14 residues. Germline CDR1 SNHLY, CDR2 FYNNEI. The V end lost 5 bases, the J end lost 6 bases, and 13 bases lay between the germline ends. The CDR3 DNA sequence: TGTGCCAGCAGTCCGACAGGAGATGATGAAAAACTGTTTTTT. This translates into CASSPTGDDEKLFF.

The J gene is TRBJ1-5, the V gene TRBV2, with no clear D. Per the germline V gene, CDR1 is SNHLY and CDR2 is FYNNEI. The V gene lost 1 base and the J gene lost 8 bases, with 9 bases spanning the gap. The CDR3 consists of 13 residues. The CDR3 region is CASSEGVTKPQHF. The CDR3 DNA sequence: TGTGCCAGCAGTGAAGGGGTAACTAAGCCCCAGCATTTT.

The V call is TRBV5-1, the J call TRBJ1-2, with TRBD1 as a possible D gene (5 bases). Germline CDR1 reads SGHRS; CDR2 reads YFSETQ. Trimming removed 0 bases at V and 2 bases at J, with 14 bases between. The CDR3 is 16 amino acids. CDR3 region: CASSLDLGRENYGYTF. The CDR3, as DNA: TGCGCCAGCAGCTTGGATTTGGGCAGGGAGAACTATGGCTACACCTTC.

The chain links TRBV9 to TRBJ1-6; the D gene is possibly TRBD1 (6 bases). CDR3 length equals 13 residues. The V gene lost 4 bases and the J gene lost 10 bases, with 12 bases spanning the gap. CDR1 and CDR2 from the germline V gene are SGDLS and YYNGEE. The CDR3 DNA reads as TGTGCCAGCAGCCCGGGGGGCGGGTCACCCCTCCACTTT. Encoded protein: CASSPGGGSPLHF.

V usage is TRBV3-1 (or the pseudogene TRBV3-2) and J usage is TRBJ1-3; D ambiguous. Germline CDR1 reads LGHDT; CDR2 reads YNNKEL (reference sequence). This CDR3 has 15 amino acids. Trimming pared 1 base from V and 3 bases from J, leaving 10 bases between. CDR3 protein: CASSQVRSVGNTIYF. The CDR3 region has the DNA TGTGCCAGCAGCCAAGTGCGCAGCGTTGGAAACACCATATATTTT.

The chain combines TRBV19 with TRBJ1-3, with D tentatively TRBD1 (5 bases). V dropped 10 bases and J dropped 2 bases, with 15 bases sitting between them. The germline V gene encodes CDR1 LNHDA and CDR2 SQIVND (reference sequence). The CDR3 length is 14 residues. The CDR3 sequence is CATLGRGAGNTIYF. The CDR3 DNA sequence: TGTGCCACCCTGGGAAGGGGAGCTGGAAACACCATATATTTT. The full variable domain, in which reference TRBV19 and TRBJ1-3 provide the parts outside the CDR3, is DGGITQSPKYLFRKEGQNVTLSCEQNLNHDAMYWYRQDPGQGLRLIYYSQIVNDFQKGDIAEGYSVSREKKESFPLTVTSAQKNPTAFYLCATLGRGAGNTIYFGEGSWLTVV.

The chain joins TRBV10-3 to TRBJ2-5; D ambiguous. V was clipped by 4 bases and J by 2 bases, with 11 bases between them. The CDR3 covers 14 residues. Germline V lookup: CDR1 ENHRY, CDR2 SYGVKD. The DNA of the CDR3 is TGTGCCATCAGTGTTGGGCAGGAGCAAGAGACCCAGTACTTC. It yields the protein CAISVGQEQETQYF.

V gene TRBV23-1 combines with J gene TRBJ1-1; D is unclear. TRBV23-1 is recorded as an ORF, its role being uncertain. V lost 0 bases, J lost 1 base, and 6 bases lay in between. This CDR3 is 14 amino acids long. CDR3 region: CASSQSAGNTEAFF. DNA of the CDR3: TGCGCCAGCAGTCAATCGGCAGGGAACACTGAAGCTTTCTTT.

For the CDR3, the DNA is TGTGCCAGCAGCTTGGCCGGGGCATTCGCGGGCACTGAAGCTTTCTTT. This sequence encodes CASSLAGAFAGTEAFF. The rearrangement uses TRBV5-8 and TRBJ1-1; D might be TRBD1 (5 bases). Germline loops: CDR1 SGHTS, CDR2 YDEGEE. This CDR3 comprises 16 residues. V was pared by 0 bases and J by 4 bases, with 16 bases between.

The CDR3 nucleotides read TGTGCCAGTCGACTAGCGGGGGTACGAAATGAGCAGTTCTTC. Protein product: CASRLAGVRNEQFF. The V call is TRBV28, the J call TRBJ2-1; TRBD2 matches 12 bases. Trimming cost V 9 bases and J 7 bases; bases outside gene matches: 7. The CDR3 is 14 amino acids. The germline gives CDR1 MDHEN, CDR2 SYDVKM.